This T cell receptor (beta chain) derives from a study of cytomegalovirus exposure and HLA in healthy donors. CDR3 size: 15 residues. The V gene end was trimmed by 3 bases and the J gene end by 5 bases; junction bases not matched to a gene: 1. The V gene's germline CDR1 is SEHNR and CDR2 FQNEAQ (reference sequence). Use of 60 Vbeta and 13 Jbeta primers characterized the PCR. Some clones are missing from TCRdb's copy, which holds only in-frame ones; the method was immunoSEQ multiplex PCR. The table records approximately 140,000 clones, roughly 80% of them present only once. A word on this clone: As yet, its antigen is unknown.

Regarding the study as a whole: Reportedly, fewer N-insertions than the approximately 700-donor mean appeared in an Asian-associated ancestry cluster in a later analysis. Sequencing likely produced, as an artifact, a cluster of highly shared sequence variants.

This TCR derives from a human donor in good health. The chain carries TRBV7-9 and TRBJ1-6, with 10 bases aligning to TRBD1. The sample comprised PBMCs. The CDR3 spells CASSLGTGDNSPLHF. CDR3 nucleotide sequence: TGTGCCAGCAGCTTGGGGACAGGGGATAATTCACCCCTCCACTTT.